Sequencing of this T cell receptor beta chain was carried out in a study of OX40 agonist ivuxolimab in advanced cancers. In the study overall: With ivuxolimab, an agonistic anti-OX40 (CD134) antibody, patients were treated. Dosing consisted of intravenous ivuxolimab at 0.01 to 10 mg/kg every 2 weeks. Recorded diagnoses for dose-escalation patients were hepatocellular carcinoma, melanoma, renal cell or head and neck cancer. Study-level findings and limits: Some of the nonresponding patients also showed low levels of normalized T-cell clonal expansion.

V lost 3 bases and J lost 7; bases outside the gene matches: 13. The length of the CDR3 is 18 residues. Germline V gene lookup returns CDR1 SGHNT and CDR2 YYREEE (reference sequence). Repertoires were generated with immunoSEQ multiplex PCR, while TCRdb's copy carries only in-frame clones and drops some. Of some 43,000 clones listed, more than 75% are singletons. As for this clone: Its antigen remains unidentified.

V usage is TRBV5-4 and J usage is TRBJ2-2, with 12 bases lining up with TRBD2. The receptor's source is an adult with an advanced solid tumor such as melanoma, head and neck, liver or kidney cancer. The material was CD4+ or CD8+ T cells sorted from blood, obtained in a trial of the OX40 agonist ivuxolimab. CDR3 DNA sequence: TGTGCCAGCAGCTACTCACTAGCGGGGGGACGGAGGAACGGGGAGCTGTTTTTT. It encodes CASSYSLAGGRRNGELFF.